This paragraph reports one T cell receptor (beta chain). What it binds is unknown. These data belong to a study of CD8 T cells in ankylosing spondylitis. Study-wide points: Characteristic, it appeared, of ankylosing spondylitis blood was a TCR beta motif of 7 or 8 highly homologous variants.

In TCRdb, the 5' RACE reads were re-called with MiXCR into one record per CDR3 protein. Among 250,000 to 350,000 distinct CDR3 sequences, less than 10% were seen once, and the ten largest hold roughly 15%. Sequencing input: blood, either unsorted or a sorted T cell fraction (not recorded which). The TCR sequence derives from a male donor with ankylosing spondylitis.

In DNA, the CDR3 is TGCAGCGTTGCGGGACAGGGGAACCTCTATGGCTACACCTTC. Translation gives CSVAGQGNLYGYTF. V and J are TRBV29-1 and TRBJ1-2; 10 bases line up with TRBD1. Germline CDR1 is SQVTM and CDR2 is ANQGSEA. The V segment lost 4 bases and the J segment 4 bases; nucleotides outside the gene matches: 6. The CDR3 has 14 amino acids.